These T cell receptor beta chains were read from a single sample in a study of cytomegalovirus exposure and HLA in healthy donors. Only in-frame clones appear in the TCRdb table, and some are missing; sequencing was by immunoSEQ multiplex PCR. This sample has 96,000 or so clones; about four fifths occur once, and the top ten carry approximately 3.2%. The sample consisted of PBMCs. The receptors shown here come from a female donor in good health and CMV-seropositive. The CDR3 runs from the conserved cysteine through the conserved F or W. Fields, in order: CDR3 protein, CDR3 DNA, clone size, V gene, D gene, J gene. D genes are given only for firm matches. Clone size is not always given. Where it is, it says once, few, many or a class for expanded clones.

CDR3aa: CASSGRGMNTEAFF
CDR3nt: TGTGCCAGCAGCGGTAGGGGCATGAACACTGAAGCTTTCTTT
abundance: .
v_gene: TRBV9
d_gene: .
j_gene: TRBJ1-1

CDR3aa: CAWSDSYNSPLHF
CDR3nt: TGTGCCTGGAGTGACTCTTATAATTCACCCCTCCACTTT
abundance: .
v_gene: TRBV30
d_gene: .
j_gene: TRBJ1-6

CDR3aa: CASSHHLGIGGRYEQYF
CDR3nt: TGTGCCAGCAGCCATCACTTAGGTATTGGGGGCAGGTACGAGCAGTACTTC
abundance: once
v_gene: TRBV7-9
d_gene: .
j_gene: TRBJ2-7

CDR3aa: CASSLLMSGRAVDTQYF
CDR3nt: TGTGCCAGCAGCCTGTTGATGAGCGGGAGGGCTGTGGATACGCAGTATTTT
abundance: .
v_gene: TRBV7-6
d_gene: TRBD2
j_gene: TRBJ2-3

CDR3aa: CASSSPDRIRYEQYF
CDR3nt: TGTGCCAGCAGCTCGCCCGACAGGATTCGGTACGAGCAGTACTTC
abundance: few
v_gene: TRBV5-4
d_gene: .
j_gene: TRBJ2-7

CDR3aa: CASRPARTGGGETQYF
CDR3nt: TGTGCCAGCAGGCCTGCCAGGACAGGGGGCGGAGAGACCCAGTACTTC
abundance: .
v_gene: TRBV7-9
d_gene: TRBD1
j_gene: TRBJ2-5

CDR3aa: CASSQDRRGRAAYEQYF
CDR3nt: TGTGCCAGCAGCCAAGATCGGCGCGGGAGGGCCGCCTACGAGCAGTACTTC
abundance: .
v_gene: TRBV4-2
d_gene: TRBD2
j_gene: TRBJ2-7

CDR3aa: CASSFHSGMTEKLFF
CDR3nt: TGCGCCAGCAGCTTCCATTCAGGGATGACGGAAAAACTGTTTTTT
abundance: many
v_gene: TRBV5-1
d_gene: .
j_gene: TRBJ1-4

CDR3aa: CASSFTGNTEAFF
CDR3nt: TGCGCCAGCAGCTTTACTGGGAACACTGAAGCTTTCTTT
abundance: .
v_gene: TRBV5-1
d_gene: .
j_gene: TRBJ1-1

CDR3aa: CASSSGQGGGPYEQYF
CDR3nt: TGTGCCAGCAGCTCGGGACAGGGAGGGGGGCCCTACGAGCAGTACTTC
abundance: .
v_gene: TRBV5-4
d_gene: TRBD1
j_gene: TRBJ2-7

CDR3aa: CAISLGREYTEAFF
CDR3nt: TGTGCCATCAGTCTGGGGCGCGAGTACACTGAAGCTTTCTTT
abundance: .
v_gene: TRBV10-3
d_gene: .
j_gene: TRBJ1-1

CDR3aa: CASSSESGYGYTF
CDR3nt: TGCGCCAGCAGCTCGGAGTCGGGTTATGGCTACACCTTC
abundance: few
v_gene: TRBV5-1
d_gene: .
j_gene: TRBJ1-2

CDR3aa: CSAADRFDQPQHF
CDR3nt: TGCAGCGCAGCCGACAGGTTTGATCAGCCCCAGCATTTT
abundance: .
v_gene: TRBV29-1
d_gene: .
j_gene: TRBJ1-5

CDR3aa: CASSLRSTTTNEKLFF
CDR3nt: TGTGCCAGCAGCTTGAGGAGTACAACTACTAATGAAAAACTGTTTTTT
abundance: .
v_gene: TRBV5-4
d_gene: .
j_gene: TRBJ1-4

CDR3aa: CASSLPVGAGEKLFF
CDR3nt: TGTGCCAGCAGCCTGCCTGTGGGGGCTGGTGAAAAACTGTTTTTT
abundance: .
v_gene: TRBV7-2
d_gene: .
j_gene: TRBJ1-4

CDR3aa: CSVETGGRVSEQFF
CDR3nt: TGCAGCGTTGAAACTGGCGGGAGGGTTAGTGAGCAGTTCTTC
abundance: once
v_gene: TRBV29-1
d_gene: TRBD2
j_gene: TRBJ2-1

CDR3aa: CASRGTGVNEKLFF
CDR3nt: TGTGCCAGCAGAGGGACAGGGGTTAATGAAAAACTGTTTTTT
abundance: once
v_gene: TRBV28
d_gene: TRBD1
j_gene: TRBJ1-4

CDR3aa: CASGFSTGSYYGYTF
CDR3nt: TGTGCTAGTGGTTTCTCGACAGGCAGCTACTATGGCTACACCTTC
abundance: .
v_gene: TRBV12-5
d_gene: .
j_gene: TRBJ1-2

CDR3aa: CASSLTAADNEQFF
CDR3nt: TGTGCCAGCAGCTTAACGGCGGCAGACAATGAGCAGTTCTTC
abundance: .
v_gene: TRBV5-4
d_gene: .
j_gene: TRBJ2-1

CDR3aa: CAISEARGADQPQHF
CDR3nt: TGTGCCATCAGTGAGGCCAGGGGAGCGGATCAGCCCCAGCATTTT
abundance: .
v_gene: TRBV10-3
d_gene: .
j_gene: TRBJ1-5

CDR3aa: CASSPDRVRVVLEAFF
CDR3nt: TGCGCCAGCAGCCCTGACAGGGTAAGGGTGGTTCTTGAAGCTTTCTTT
abundance: .
v_gene: TRBV4-1
d_gene: TRBD1
j_gene: TRBJ1-1

CDR3aa: CASSFGGGNEQFF
CDR3nt: TGTGCCAGCAGCTTCGGGGGGGGCAATGAGCAGTTCTTC
abundance: .
v_gene: TRBV11-3
d_gene: TRBD2
j_gene: TRBJ2-1

CDR3aa: CASSTTAGNTIYF
CDR3nt: TGCGCCAGCAGCACGACTGCTGGAAACACCATATATTTT
abundance: .
v_gene: TRBV5-1
d_gene: .
j_gene: TRBJ1-3

CDR3aa: CASSPTGPGDEQFF
CDR3nt: TGTGCCAGCTCCCCGACAGGCCCCGGGGATGAGCAGTTCTTC
abundance: .
v_gene: TRBV18
d_gene: .
j_gene: TRBJ2-1

CDR3aa: CSVETGNYGYTF
CDR3nt: TGCAGCGTTGAAACGGGAAACTATGGCTACACCTTC
abundance: .
v_gene: TRBV29-1
d_gene: .
j_gene: TRBJ1-2

CDR3aa: CASSLLGGSSTDTQYF
CDR3nt: TGTGCTAGCAGCTTATTAGGCGGGTCTAGCACAGATACGCAGTATTTT
abundance: .
v_gene: TRBV7-7
d_gene: .
j_gene: TRBJ2-3

CDR3aa: CASSQAGTPSYEQYF
CDR3nt: TGCGCCAGCAGCCAGGCCGGGACACCATCCTACGAGCAGTACTTC
abundance: few
v_gene: TRBV4-3
d_gene: .
j_gene: TRBJ2-7

CDR3aa: CAISDGTTSTEAFF
CDR3nt: TGTGCCATCAGTGACGGGACTACGAGCACTGAAGCTTTCTTT
abundance: once
v_gene: TRBV10-3
d_gene: .
j_gene: TRBJ1-1

CDR3aa: CASSEGQGAFDEQFF
CDR3nt: TGCGCCAGCAGCGAGGGACAGGGGGCCTTCGATGAGCAGTTCTTC
abundance: .
v_gene: TRBV4-3
d_gene: TRBD1
j_gene: TRBJ2-1

CDR3aa: CASSEGAEVNYGYTF
CDR3nt: TGTGCCAGCAGTGAAGGGGCCGAAGTTAACTATGGCTACACCTTC
abundance: .
v_gene: TRBV2
d_gene: .
j_gene: TRBJ1-2

CDR3aa: CAWMTGVEQYF
CDR3nt: TGTGCCTGGATGACGGGGGTCGAGCAGTACTTC
abundance: .
v_gene: TRBV30
d_gene: .
j_gene: TRBJ2-7

CDR3aa: CASSTGTGNTGELFF
CDR3nt: TGTGCCAGCAGCACTGGGACAGGGAACACCGGGGAGCTGTTTTTT
abundance: .
v_gene: TRBV6-5
d_gene: TRBD1
j_gene: TRBJ2-2

CDR3aa: CASSLGDRTDTQYF
CDR3nt: TGCGCCAGCAGCTTGGGGGACAGAACAGATACGCAGTATTTT
abundance: .
v_gene: TRBV5-1
d_gene: TRBD1
j_gene: TRBJ2-3

CDR3aa: CASSEARGAGQPQHF
CDR3nt: TGTGCCAGCAGTGAAGCGCGGGGTGCAGGGCAGCCCCAGCATTTT
abundance: few
v_gene: TRBV2
d_gene: .
j_gene: TRBJ1-5

CDR3aa: CASSPGTGSPYEQYF
CDR3nt: TGCGCCAGCAGCCCTGGGACAGGGAGCCCTTACGAGCAGTACTTC
abundance: .
v_gene: TRBV4-3
d_gene: TRBD1
j_gene: TRBJ2-7

CDR3aa: CAIRNAADRDRGGAFF
CDR3nt: TGTGCCATCAGAAATGCCGCCGACCGGGACAGGGGAGGCGCTTTCTTT
abundance: .
v_gene: TRBV10-3
d_gene: TRBD1
j_gene: TRBJ1-1

CDR3aa: CASRDGGRETQYF
CDR3nt: TGCGCCAGCAGGGACGGGGGGCGAGAGACCCAGTACTTC
abundance: .
v_gene: TRBV5-1
d_gene: .
j_gene: TRBJ2-5

CDR3aa: CASSLVTDYGYTF
CDR3nt: TGTGCCAGCAGCTTAGTTACAGACTATGGCTACACCTTC
abundance: .
v_gene: TRBV7-8
d_gene: .
j_gene: TRBJ1-2

CDR3aa: CASSRLAGASYEQYF
CDR3nt: TGTGCCAGCAGTCGACTAGCGGGGGCCTCCTACGAGCAGTACTTC
abundance: .
v_gene: TRBV9
d_gene: TRBD2
j_gene: TRBJ2-7

CDR3aa: CASSERVRNTDTQYF
CDR3nt: TGTGCCAGCAGTGAGCGGGTCCGAAACACAGATACGCAGTATTTT
abundance: once
v_gene: TRBV28
d_gene: .
j_gene: TRBJ2-3

CDR3aa: CASSPGHRVNTGELLF
CDR3nt: TGCGCCAGCAGCCCAGGTCACAGGGTGAACACCGGGGAGCTGCTTTTT
abundance: once
v_gene: TRBV4-3
d_gene: .
j_gene: TRBJ2-2